What follows is one T cell receptor (beta chain) and its context. Random hexamers were used to reverse transcribe roughly 0.45 to 1 ug of RNA. TCRdb independently ran MiXCR on the immunoSEQ multiplex PCR reads; one entry per CDR3 protein. This table has approximately 190,000 distinct CDR3 sequences, around 96% appearing once. There are 14 residues in the CDR3. With V trimmed by 0 bases and J by 6 bases, 2 bases remained unmatched. Germline V gene lookup returns CDR1 MNHNY and CDR2 SVGAGI (reference sequence). These data come from a study of CD8 T cells in Susac syndrome. The TCR was taken from a human donor with multiple sclerosis. Sequenced: CD4+ T cells from PBMCs. The chain joins TRBV6-6 to TRBJ2-7; 10 bases map to TRBD1. The DNA for the CDR3 is TGTGCCAGCAGTTACTCTAGGACAGGGGGCGAGCAGTACTTC. Protein product: CASSYSRTGGEQYF.